This is a list of T cell receptor beta chains from one sample in a study of cytomegalovirus exposure and HLA in healthy donors. Method: immunoSEQ multiplex PCR; TCRdb's copy keeps in-frame clones and lacks some. The table has 200,000 to 250,000 clones, under 80% seen once. Sequenced: PBMCs. Source of these receptors: a woman aged 25 to 39 in good health and CMV-seronegative. CDR3s include the opening cysteine and the closing phenylalanine or tryptophan. The D gene is left open where the match is weak. Not every row has a clone size; where given, it reads once, few, many or a size class.

abundance: few
v_gene: TRBV30
j_gene: TRBJ1-1
d_gene: .
CDR3nt: TGTGCCTGGAGCCCAGTGAACACTGAAGCTTTCTTT
CDR3aa: CAWSPVNTEAFF

abundance: .
v_gene: TRBV19
j_gene: TRBJ2-5
d_gene: TRBD1
CDR3nt: TGTGCCAGTAGTATAACCCGGGACAGGAAGGAGACCCAGTACTTC
CDR3aa: CASSITRDRKETQYF

abundance: .
v_gene: TRBV18
j_gene: TRBJ2-3
d_gene: TRBD2
CDR3nt: TGTGCCAGCTCACCAAGGACTAGCACCGGCACAGATACGCAGTATTTT
CDR3aa: CASSPRTSTGTDTQYF

abundance: few
v_gene: TRBV11-2
j_gene: TRBJ1-1
d_gene: .
CDR3nt: TGTGCCAGCAGGTTCAGGAACACTGAAGCTTTCTTT
CDR3aa: CASRFRNTEAFF

abundance: .
v_gene: TRBV25-1
j_gene: TRBJ2-1
d_gene: TRBD2
CDR3nt: TGTGCCAGCAGTGAGCGGGGGTCCTACAATGAGCAGTTCTTC
CDR3aa: CASSERGSYNEQFF

abundance: few
v_gene: TRBV7-9
j_gene: TRBJ2-2
d_gene: .
CDR3nt: TGTGCCAGCAGCTTGGGGGGGCGCGTCACCGGGGAGCTGTTTTTT
CDR3aa: CASSLGGRVTGELFF

abundance: .
v_gene: TRBV4-2
j_gene: TRBJ1-2
d_gene: TRBD1
CDR3nt: TGTGCCAGCAGCCAATCCGGGACAGGGTATGGCTACACCTTC
CDR3aa: CASSQSGTGYGYTF

abundance: .
v_gene: TRBV5-1
j_gene: TRBJ2-1
d_gene: .
CDR3nt: TGCGCCAGCGGGCGCAAGGATGAGCAGTTCTTC
CDR3aa: CASGRKDEQFF

abundance: .
v_gene: TRBV2
j_gene: TRBJ2-7
d_gene: TRBD2
CDR3nt: TGTGCCAGCAGTTTGGGACTAGCGGGAGTGTACGAGCAGTACTTC
CDR3aa: CASSLGLAGVYEQYF

abundance: .
v_gene: TRBV5-4
j_gene: TRBJ2-5
d_gene: .
CDR3nt: TGTGCCAGCAGCTCGGGGGAGGAGACCCAGTACTTC
CDR3aa: CASSSGEETQYF

abundance: few
v_gene: TRBV5-4
j_gene: TRBJ1-1
d_gene: .
CDR3nt: TGTGCCAGCAGACATGACAAGCTCAATACTGAAGCTTTCTTT
CDR3aa: CASRHDKLNTEAFF

abundance: .
v_gene: TRBV1
j_gene: TRBJ1-3
d_gene: .
CDR3nt: TGCACCAGCAGTTCCACTAATACGGGAAACACCATATATTTT
CDR3aa: CTSSSTNTGNTIYF

abundance: .
v_gene: TRBV6-1
j_gene: TRBJ2-5
d_gene: TRBD1
CDR3nt: TGTGCCAGCAGTGATGGGACAGGGCTGATGGCGGAGACCCAGTACTTC
CDR3aa: CASSDGTGLMAETQYF

abundance: .
v_gene: TRBV19
j_gene: TRBJ1-5
d_gene: TRBD1
CDR3nt: TGTGCCAGTACCAGGACAGGTGATAGCAATCAGCCCCAGCATTTT
CDR3aa: CASTRTGDSNQPQHF

abundance: .
v_gene: TRBV25-1
j_gene: TRBJ1-3
d_gene: TRBD1
CDR3nt: TGTGCCAGCAGTGAAGGGACAGGGGGCTCAGTGGACACCATATATTTT
CDR3aa: CASSEGTGGSVDTIYF

abundance: .
v_gene: TRBV7-9
j_gene: TRBJ2-5
d_gene: .
CDR3nt: TGTGCCAGCAGCTTAAGTCGAGGGAATGTAGAGACCCAGTACTTC
CDR3aa: CASSLSRGNVETQYF

abundance: .
v_gene: TRBV7-6
j_gene: TRBJ2-5
d_gene: .
CDR3nt: TGTGCCAGCAGCTTAGTGGGTGGCAGGCCCCCATTGGCGACCCAGTACTTC
CDR3aa: CASSLVGGRPPLATQYF

abundance: .
v_gene: TRBV7-9
j_gene: TRBJ2-2
d_gene: .
CDR3nt: TGTGCCTCGGCGGCTAGCGTACCCGGTGGGGAGCTGTTTTTT
CDR3aa: CASAASVPGGELFF

abundance: .
v_gene: TRBV5-1
j_gene: TRBJ2-3
d_gene: TRBD1
CDR3nt: TGCGCCAGCAGCTTACAGGGGGCGCTAGGAGATACGCAGTATTTT
CDR3aa: CASSLQGALGDTQYF

abundance: few
v_gene: TRBV7-9
j_gene: TRBJ2-1
d_gene: .
CDR3nt: TGTGCCAGCACCCTTCTCAATGAGCAGTTCTTC
CDR3aa: CASTLLNEQFF

abundance: .
v_gene: TRBV30
j_gene: TRBJ1-2
d_gene: .
CDR3nt: TGTGCCTGGAGTGGCGGACAGCCTAACTATGGCTACACCTTC
CDR3aa: CAWSGGQPNYGYTF

abundance: .
v_gene: TRBV6-1
j_gene: TRBJ2-5
d_gene: TRBD1
CDR3nt: TGTGCCAGCAGTGAAGGCGCGACAGGGGGAGAGACCCAGTACTTC
CDR3aa: CASSEGATGGETQYF

abundance: .
v_gene: TRBV5-1
j_gene: TRBJ2-3
d_gene: TRBD2
CDR3nt: TGCGCCAGCAGCTTGGCGGCGGGAGGGCCAGGTGATACGCAGTATTTT
CDR3aa: CASSLAAGGPGDTQYF

abundance: .
v_gene: TRBV6-6
j_gene: TRBJ1-2
d_gene: .
CDR3nt: TGTGCCAGCAGCCCCGGGAGCAACCATGGCTACACCTTC
CDR3aa: CASSPGSNHGYTF